This note documents a single T cell receptor beta chain sequence. The antigen this receptor binds is unknown. There are no base qualities to consult, and no much larger clone falls within one base. These data originate in a study of blood T cell repertoires in COVID-19 (TCRdb year 2020). Turning to the overall study: The collaborator samples originated in the United States, Italy and Spain and spanned the acute and convalescent phases of COVID-19. The samples were drawn from the first 160 participants of the ongoing ImmuneRACE study and from 1,254 subjects provided by 6 global collaborators. The prospective study material was composed of cDNA or gDNA derived from T cells, B-cell-depleted T cells, or PBMCs. Sample metadata almost always included a de-identified subject ID, COVID-19 status, age in years and sex. Subjects who had been exposed to COVID-19, were actively infected with it, or had recovered from it provided the deeply sampled blood TCRbeta repertoires that made up the dataset. The repertoires were made available in a free public database intended to serve as a resource for research on the immune response to SARS-CoV-2. Where available, HLA class I and class II types were obtained from metadata supplied by the sample provider rather than from assay-based typing.

The full study reports these points: Clinical and demographic metadata were provided uncurated, with the amount varying by source and participant.

The CDR3 goes from the cysteine to the phenylalanine over 15 residues. The only DNA kept is the CDR3, 45 bases in frame from the first base. The germline V gene provides CDR1 MNHEY and CDR2 SVGAGI. V sheds 4 bases and J sheds 3 bases, leaving 13 bases between their ends. TCRbeta CDR3 regions were amplified from genomic DNA using the immunoSEQ Assay, a bias-controlled multiplex PCR. The authors' analysis ran thus. The number of nucleated cells in each sample was estimated from the amplification of reference gene primers within the assay. Sequence reads were collapsed and filtered to measure the absolute abundance of every unique TCRbeta CDR3 rearrangement. For each sample, productive Simpson clonality was calculated by taking the square root of Simpson's diversity index across productive rearrangements. This is the immuneACCESS table as TCRdb keeps it, with only in-frame sequences that have V and J called. A part of the clones is gone; compared with another copy, unresolved V genes explain less than half, and the rest is unexplained. From that table come the V and J calls and clone size; the DNA was used to work out D and trimming. The sample table contains about 480,000 clones; only one count was recorded for approximately 90% of them. Clones ranked in the top ten supply less than 2% of the sample.

Participants in the prospective study were aged roughly 18 to 95 years, lived in about two dozen United States geographic areas, and enrolled through a virtual design. In the prospective study, participants were assigned to cohorts based on the clinical history participants reported in a screening survey and a study questionnaire. Recovered participants in ImmuneRACE Cohort 3 were defined as having two consecutive negative NP/OP PCR tests, clearance from a healthcare professional, or resolution of symptoms. Mobile phlebotomists in the prospective study collected whole blood, serum and a nasopharyngeal or oropharyngeal swab from every participant. Prospective study participants could optionally give additional blood draws and questionnaires over a roughly two-month period. Before DNA extraction, prospective study blood samples were shipped either frozen or at room temperature.

The clonotype originates from a woman aged 40 to 50 who had recovered from COVID-19. The sequencing input was PBMCs or T cells enriched from blood (not recorded which). The rearranged segments are TRBV6-5 and TRBJ1-5, with a tentative D gene TRBD1 over 5 matching bases. DNA sequence: TGTGCCAGCAGTTCCCCCGGGGGGTTCAATCAGCCCCAGCATTTT. It specifies CASSSPGGFNQPQHF.